This T cell receptor (beta chain) came from a study of cytomegalovirus exposure and HLA in healthy donors. Study-level points and caveats: For most subjects, TCR beta sequences were reported to predict HLA-A and HLA-B alleles with accuracy. An analysis that came later showed most CMV-associated TCR beta chains appearing HLA-restricted.

As regards this clone: The antigen remains unidentified.

The PCR employed 60 Vbeta primers together with 13 Jbeta primers. In the original analysis: Later, tens of millions of unique TCR beta chains were counted in an analysis, and some 11 million of them were shared. Measured with immunoSEQ multiplex PCR; TCRdb has only the in-frame clones, and not every one. V, J and clone size are taken as reported in that table, and D and trimming were inferred from the DNA itself. The sample lists 250,000 to 350,000 clones; about 80% were seen once. Germline lookup yields CDR1 SNHLY and CDR2 FYNNEI. V was clipped by 6 bases and J by 4 bases, with 18 bases between them. The length of the CDR3 is 15 residues.

This receptor was obtained from a girl aged 2 to 10 in good health and CMV-seronegative. Sequenced sample: PBMCs. The chain joins TRBV2 to TRBJ1-2, with a tentative D call TRBD1 (6 bases). CDR3 DNA sequence: TGTGCCAGCAGCGTGGGGTCCGACAGGTTCTATGGCTACACCTTC. It codes for CASSVGSDRFYGYTF.